These T cell receptor beta chains were read from a single sample in a study of T cell responses to AZD1222 COVID-19 vaccine. The table came from immunoSEQ multiplex PCR; TCRdb's copy has only in-frame clones and leaves some out. The sample carries about 100,000 clones, around 90% recorded once. The sequences come from peripheral blood, collected on day 0 of AZD1222 vaccination. Receptor source: an adult in good health. CDR3s include the opening cysteine and the closing phenylalanine or tryptophan. D genes are given only for firm matches. Expanded clones are given a class, and other clones once, few, many or no size at all.

V: TRBV19; J: TRBJ1-1; D: -; size: -; CDR3: CASSMGTGYSNTEAFF; DNA: TGTGCCAGTAGTATGGGGACGGGATATTCGAACACTGAAGCTTTCTTT
V: TRBV14; J: TRBJ2-5; D: -; size: -; CDR3: CASSLDSWETQYF; DNA: TGTGCCAGTTCCCTGGACAGCTGGGAGACCCAGTACTTC
V: TRBV7-8; J: TRBJ2-7; D: TRBD1; size: -; CDR3: CASSLHSPRQGTYEQYF; DNA: TGTGCCAGCAGCTTACATTCACCGAGACAGGGGACCTACGAGCAGTACTTC
V: TRBV30; J: TRBJ2-2; D: -; size: -; CDR3: CAWSVTGNTGELFF; DNA: TGTGCCTGGAGTGTAACAGGGAACACCGGGGAGCTGTTTTTT
V: TRBV28; J: TRBJ1-5; D: -; size: -; CDR3: CASSTFGGRGVSNQPQHF; DNA: TGTGCCAGCAGTACCTTCGGAGGGAGAGGGGTTAGCAATCAGCCCCAGCATTTT
V: TRBV28; J: TRBJ2-7; D: -; size: -; CDR3: CASSLPGTVTYEQYF; DNA: TGTGCCAGCAGCCTACCCGGGACGGTAACCTACGAGCAGTACTTC
V: TRBV27; J: TRBJ2-1; D: TRBD1; size: -; CDR3: CASKYRDRNEQFF; DNA: TGTGCCAGCAAATACAGGGACAGGAATGAGCAGTTCTTC
V: TRBV4-1; J: TRBJ2-5; D: -; size: -; CDR3: CASSGTGAGETQYF; DNA: TGCGCCAGCAGTGGGACGGGAGCAGGTGAGACCCAGTACTTC
V: TRBV13; J: TRBJ1-3; D: -; size: -; CDR3: CASSLEAVARGNTIYF; DNA: TGTGCCAGCAGCTTAGAGGCGGTAGCTAGAGGAAACACCATATATTTT
V: TRBV3-1/TRBV3-2; J: TRBJ2-1; D: -; size: -; CDR3: CASGPNLDYNEQFF; DNA: TGTGCCAGCGGCCCTAACTTAGACTACAATGAGCAGTTCTTC
V: TRBV6-5; J: TRBJ2-5; D: TRBD2; size: few; CDR3: CASMEVAGTQETQYF; DNA: TGTGCCAGCATGGAGGTAGCGGGCACCCAAGAGACCCAGTACTTC
V: TRBV18; J: TRBJ1-6; D: -; size: -; CDR3: CASSPRGGGNSPLHF; DNA: TGTGCCAGCTCACCACGGGGGGGTGGCAATTCACCCCTCCACTTT
V: TRBV4-2; J: TRBJ1-1; D: -; size: -; CDR3: CASSLFLTTEAFF; DNA: TGTGCCAGCAGCCTTTTTTTGACGACTGAAGCTTTCTTT
V: TRBV30; J: TRBJ1-3; D: -; size: -; CDR3: CAWSVSLNSGNTIYF; DNA: TGTGCCTGGAGTGTAAGCCTGAACTCTGGAAACACCATATATTTT
V: TRBV7-8; J: TRBJ1-2; D: -; size: -; CDR3: CASSLTGLRGYTF; DNA: TGTGCCAGCAGCTTAACAGGGCTGAGGGGCTACACCTTC
V: TRBV27; J: TRBJ2-1; D: -; size: -; CDR3: CASSKPRAGGNEQFF; DNA: TGTGCCAGCAGCAAACCCAGGGCCGGTGGAAATGAGCAGTTCTTC
V: TRBV5-5; J: TRBJ2-7; D: -; size: -; CDR3: CASTPRSYEQYF; DNA: TGTGCCAGCACCCCCCGCTCCTACGAGCAGTACTTC
V: TRBV11-3; J: TRBJ2-7; D: TRBD1; size: -; CDR3: CASSSGQGVHEQYF; DNA: TGTGCCAGCAGTTCCGGACAGGGGGTCCACGAGCAGTACTTC
V: TRBV15; J: TRBJ1-1; D: -; size: -; CDR3: CATSRDSRPGGMNTEAFF; DNA: TGTGCCACCAGCAGAGATTCCCGGCCGGGGGGGATGAACACTGAAGCTTTCTTT
V: TRBV9; J: TRBJ1-1; D: TRBD1; size: -; CDR3: CASSPSTGDTEAFF; DNA: TGTGCCAGCAGCCCCTCGACAGGGGACACTGAAGCTTTCTTT
V: TRBV6-9; J: TRBJ2-7; D: -; size: -; CDR3: CASSYSSAVYEQYF; DNA: TGTGCCAGCAGTTATTCGAGTGCGGTCTACGAGCAGTACTTC
V: TRBV18; J: TRBJ2-5; D: TRBD2; size: -; CDR3: CASSPRTSGQETQYF; DNA: TGTGCCAGCTCACCCCGGACTAGCGGGCAAGAGACCCAGTACTTC
V: TRBV6-4; J: TRBJ1-1; D: -; size: -; CDR3: CASSESEGFTEAFF; DNA: TGTGCCAGCAGTGAGTCGGAGGGGTTCACTGAAGCTTTCTTT
V: TRBV6-5; J: TRBJ2-1; D: TRBD2; size: -; CDR3: CASPPGGSYNEQFF; DNA: TGTGCCAGCCCCCCGGGGGGGTCCTACAATGAGCAGTTCTTC
V: TRBV29-1; J: TRBJ1-2; D: TRBD1; size: -; CDR3: CSVLGQGATGGYTF; DNA: TGCAGCGTTCTTGGACAGGGAGCTACGGGAGGCTACACCTTC
V: TRBV3-1/TRBV3-2; J: TRBJ2-7; D: TRBD2; size: -; CDR3: CASSHPSGRANYEQYF; DNA: TGTGCCAGCAGCCACCCTAGCGGGAGAGCCAACTACGAGCAGTACTTC
V: TRBV27; J: TRBJ1-2; D: -; size: -; CDR3: CASSPTGRGYTF; DNA: TGTGCCAGCAGCCCTACAGGGAGGGGCTACACCTTC
V: TRBV30; J: TRBJ2-2; D: TRBD1; size: -; CDR3: CACDLFPTGGTGELFF; DNA: TGTGCCTGCGACCTTTTCCCGACAGGGGGCACCGGGGAGCTGTTTTTT
V: TRBV28; J: TRBJ1-1; D: -; size: -; CDR3: CASSPQGSWDTEAFF; DNA: TGTGCCAGCAGTCCCCAAGGGTCCTGGGACACTGAAGCTTTCTTT
V: TRBV19; J: TRBJ1-1; D: -; size: -; CDR3: CASSILGAMNTEAFF; DNA: TGTGCCAGTAGTATTCTGGGAGCTATGAACACTGAAGCTTTCTTT
V: TRBV19; J: TRBJ2-7; D: -; size: -; CDR3: CASSIGAGMGRYEQYF; DNA: TGTGCCAGTAGTATAGGAGCAGGGATGGGGCGATACGAGCAGTACTTC
V: TRBV30; J: TRBJ1-6; D: -; size: -; CDR3: CAWSRQSTYNSPLHF; DNA: TGTGCCTGGAGTCGACAGTCGACCTATAATTCACCCCTCCACTTT
V: TRBV12-3/TRBV12-4; J: TRBJ2-7; D: -; size: -; CDR3: CASTMGRGYEQYF; DNA: TGTGCCAGCACCATGGGGCGGGGCTACGAGCAGTACTTC
V: TRBV15; J: TRBJ1-1; D: TRBD1; size: -; CDR3: CATSRDRAENTEAFF; DNA: TGTGCCACCAGCAGGGACAGGGCTGAGAACACTGAAGCTTTCTTT
V: TRBV7-9; J: TRBJ1-4; D: TRBD1; size: -; CDR3: CASSSGQTFSTNEKLFF; DNA: TGTGCCAGCAGCTCGGGACAGACCTTTTCAACTAATGAAAAACTGTTTTTT
V: TRBV28; J: TRBJ2-1; D: -; size: -; CDR3: CASSWAPSRPSSYNEQFF; DNA: TGTGCCAGCAGTTGGGCTCCGAGCAGGCCTAGCTCCTACAATGAGCAGTTCTTC
V: TRBV4-1; J: TRBJ1-4; D: -; size: once; CDR3: CASRQVGGGGEKLFF; DNA: TGCGCCAGCCGCCAAGTAGGGGGAGGGGGGGAAAAACTGTTTTTT
V: TRBV28; J: TRBJ2-5; D: -; size: once; CDR3: CASSLGWRGMVLEFETQYF; DNA: TGTGCCAGCAGTTTAGGGTGGAGGGGGATGGTACTGGAATTTGAGACCCAGTACTTC
V: TRBV14; J: TRBJ2-3; D: TRBD2; size: -; CDR3: CASSQHLAGGLDTQYF; DNA: TGTGCCAGCAGCCAACACTTAGCGGGGGGGCTTGATACGCAGTATTTT
V: TRBV11-3; J: TRBJ2-3; D: -; size: -; CDR3: CASSKLLTDTQYF; DNA: TGTGCCAGCAGCAAACTACTCACAGATACGCAGTATTTT
V: TRBV4-1; J: TRBJ1-1; D: -; size: -; CDR3: CASSQLQGNTEAFF; DNA: TGCGCCAGCAGCCAATTACAGGGGAACACTGAAGCTTTCTTT
V: TRBV3-1/TRBV3-2; J: TRBJ1-4; D: TRBD1; size: -; CDR3: CASSHGQGGAGEKLFF; DNA: TGTGCCAGCAGCCACGGCCAGGGGGGCGCAGGGGAAAAACTGTTTTTT